The TCR beta chain described here comes from a study of CD8 T cells in ankylosing spondylitis (dated by TCRdb to 2015 to 2018). Background for the entire study: The study profiled T cell receptor beta repertoires in healthy donors and ankylosing spondylitis patients to find disease-linked TCR variants. The full study cohort comprised about 24 ankylosing spondylitis patients and approximately 100 healthy donors. Peripheral blood samples were taken, and synovial fluid was additionally collected from ankylosing spondylitis patients. Here is what the overall study found, with its caveats: Some of the motif variants had been reported before in the synovial fluid and blood of reactive arthritis patients, a finding that suggests common disease-initiation mechanisms. A TCR beta motif of several highly homologous amino acid variants appeared characteristic of blood from ankylosing spondylitis patients. According to the report, matched synovial fluid samples from ankylosing spondylitis patients were significantly enriched for the disease-linked clones. In peripheral blood, the disease-linked clones were found at relatively low frequencies and had a CD8+ phenotype.

CDR1 and CDR2 are read off the germline V gene as SGHRS and YFSETQ. The CDR3 holds 14 amino acids from the cysteine to the phenylalanine. Just the 42-base CDR3 DNA is kept, in frame starting at base 1. At the junction V is shortened by 2 bases and J by 7 bases, with 12 bases in between. Instrument on record: Illumina HiSeq 2500. TCR beta libraries were prepared by quantitative 5'-RACE with molecular barcodes. The original methods were these. To identify disease-linked TCR variants, a new computational method was used, one built on a probabilistic model of VDJ rearrangement. The public reads were reprocessed in TCRdb via fastp at Q25 and MiXCR, keeping in-frame beta chains. Each CDR3 protein appears once, grouped with its most common genes and DNA. TCRdb, not the original authors, processed these V and J calls. This sample has under 200,000 distinct CDR3 sequences in its table, and 11% of those were observed once. Approximately 32% of the sample rests with the top ten.

A note on this clonotype: The antigen it binds to is not known. There are no base qualities to consult, and no much larger clone falls within one base.

This TCR was sampled from a male donor with ankylosing spondylitis or in good health (not recorded which). The sequence is built from TRBV5-1 and TRBJ1-4; 6 matching bases give a weak D call of TRBD1. Sequences were obtained from blood, either unsorted or a sorted T cell fraction (not recorded which). The CDR3 in this case is CASSLWGPGEKLFF. The sequenced DNA is TGCGCCAGCAGCTTATGGGGGCCCGGTGAAAAACTGTTTTTT.